The rows below give T cell receptor beta chains drawn from one sample of a study of T cell responses to AZD1222 COVID-19 vaccine. Data came from immunoSEQ multiplex PCR; TCRdb stores just in-frame clones and leaves some out. The sample includes tens of thousands of clones, about 80% seen only once; the top ten take roughly 4%. The source material was peripheral blood, sampled 28 days after the second AZD1222 dose. The receptors stem from an adult who received the AZD1222 COVID-19 vaccine. Both conserved end residues are part of each CDR3. Each record gives: D gene, clone size, V gene, J gene, CDR3 protein, CDR3 DNA. D genes are given only for firm matches. Not every row has a clone size; where given, it reads once, few, many or a size class.

D gene: NA; clone size: NA; V gene: TRBV5-1; J gene: TRBJ2-7; CDR3 protein: CASSLVGGSYEQYF; CDR3 DNA: TGCGCCAGCAGCTTGGTGGGCGGCTCCTACGAGCAGTACTTC
D gene: TRBD1; clone size: once; V gene: TRBV28; J gene: TRBJ2-1; CDR3 protein: CASSLNPGTGAHNEQFF; CDR3 DNA: TGTGCCAGCAGTTTAAACCCCGGGACAGGGGCTCACAATGAGCAGTTCTTC
D gene: NA; clone size: NA; V gene: TRBV24-1; J gene: TRBJ2-3; CDR3 protein: CATSENRDKDTQYF; CDR3 DNA: TGTGCCACCAGTGAGAACCGGGACAAAGATACGCAGTATTTT
D gene: TRBD1; clone size: NA; V gene: TRBV28; J gene: TRBJ2-7; CDR3 protein: CASSTPFTGDRGRTPYEQYF; CDR3 DNA: TGTGCCAGCAGCACCCCGTTTACTGGGGACAGGGGGCGGACCCCCTACGAGCAGTACTTC
D gene: NA; clone size: once; V gene: TRBV3-1/TRBV3-2; J gene: TRBJ1-3; CDR3 protein: CASSQDSYSGNTIYF; CDR3 DNA: TGTGCCAGCAGCCAGGACTCTTACTCTGGAAACACCATATATTTT
D gene: TRBD1; clone size: NA; V gene: TRBV10-3; J gene: TRBJ2-1; CDR3 protein: CAIKRTGAYNEQFF; CDR3 DNA: TGTGCCATCAAGAGGACAGGGGCCTACAATGAGCAGTTCTTC
D gene: NA; clone size: NA; V gene: TRBV29-1; J gene: TRBJ1-4; CDR3 protein: CSVAGGQFNEKLFF; CDR3 DNA: TGCAGCGTCGCCGGAGGACAGTTTAATGAAAAACTGTTTTTT
D gene: NA; clone size: few; V gene: TRBV5-8; J gene: TRBJ1-5; CDR3 protein: CASDNRGISNQPQHF; CDR3 DNA: TGTGCCAGCGATAACCGGGGGATAAGCAATCAGCCCCAGCATTTT
D gene: NA; clone size: NA; V gene: TRBV6-5; J gene: TRBJ2-7; CDR3 protein: CASSYPSRRAPYEQYF; CDR3 DNA: TGTGCCAGCAGTTACCCTTCTAGACGGGCCCCCTACGAGCAGTACTTC
D gene: NA; clone size: NA; V gene: TRBV5-4; J gene: TRBJ2-3; CDR3 protein: CASSLGGGLADVSGQYF; CDR3 DNA: TGTGCCAGCAGCTTGGGAGGAGGTCTAGCAGACGTCAGTGGGCAGTATTTT
D gene: TRBD2; clone size: NA; V gene: TRBV19; J gene: TRBJ2-1; CDR3 protein: CASSSSGGAFGEQFF; CDR3 DNA: TGTGCCAGTAGTAGTAGCGGGGGGGCCTTTGGTGAGCAGTTCTTC
D gene: NA; clone size: NA; V gene: TRBV28; J gene: TRBJ1-4; CDR3 protein: CASSVGATNEKLFF; CDR3 DNA: TGTGCCAGCAGTGTGGGAGCAACTAATGAAAAACTGTTTTTT
D gene: NA; clone size: NA; V gene: TRBV13; J gene: TRBJ2-5; CDR3 protein: CASSAPGHQETQYF; CDR3 DNA: TGTGCCAGCAGTGCCCCGGGGCATCAAGAGACCCAGTACTTC
D gene: TRBD1; clone size: few; V gene: TRBV19; J gene: TRBJ2-2; CDR3 protein: CASETGTGLTGELFF; CDR3 DNA: TGTGCCAGTGAAACCGGGACAGGGCTCACCGGGGAGCTGTTTTTT
D gene: NA; clone size: NA; V gene: TRBV5-1; J gene: TRBJ1-1; CDR3 protein: CASSFATGELEAFF; CDR3 DNA: TGCGCCAGCAGCTTCGCGACAGGAGAGCTTGAAGCTTTCTTT
D gene: NA; clone size: NA; V gene: TRBV19; J gene: TRBJ1-1; CDR3 protein: CASSIVNRNTEAFF; CDR3 DNA: TGTGCCAGTAGTATAGTGAATAGGAATACTGAAGCTTTCTTT
D gene: NA; clone size: NA; V gene: TRBV7-6; J gene: TRBJ1-6; CDR3 protein: CASSLDGRGRNSPLHF; CDR3 DNA: TGTGCCAGCAGCTTGGACGGACGGGGGAGAAATTCACCCCTCCACTTT
D gene: TRBD2; clone size: NA; V gene: TRBV4-3; J gene: TRBJ2-7; CDR3 protein: CASSQERAGSSYEQYF; CDR3 DNA: TGCGCCAGCAGCCAAGAGAGAGCGGGGAGCTCCTACGAGCAGTACTTC
D gene: TRBD2; clone size: NA; V gene: TRBV6-1; J gene: TRBJ2-3; CDR3 protein: CASSAGLAGAGTDTQYF; CDR3 DNA: TGTGCCAGCAGTGCGGGACTAGCGGGGGCCGGCACAGATACGCAGTATTTT
D gene: TRBD1; clone size: NA; V gene: TRBV28; J gene: TRBJ2-5; CDR3 protein: CASSGPGTGDGETQYF; CDR3 DNA: TGTGCCAGCAGTGGTCCCGGGACAGGGGATGGAGAGACCCAGTACTTC
D gene: NA; clone size: NA; V gene: TRBV6-1; J gene: TRBJ2-5; CDR3 protein: CASSEPSLETQYF; CDR3 DNA: TGTGCCAGCAGTGAACCTAGTTTAGAGACCCAGTACTTC
D gene: NA; clone size: few; V gene: TRBV21-1; J gene: TRBJ2-5; CDR3 protein: CASSTPWRIQETQYF; CDR3 DNA: TGTGCCAGCAGCACCCCGTGGCGGATCCAAGAGACCCAGTACTTC
D gene: NA; clone size: NA; V gene: TRBV2; J gene: TRBJ1-2; CDR3 protein: CASSEDRVNYGYTF; CDR3 DNA: TGTGCCAGCAGTGAAGATAGGGTGAACTATGGCTACACCTTC
D gene: TRBD1; clone size: NA; V gene: TRBV18; J gene: TRBJ2-7; CDR3 protein: CASSPHEAGQVFGEQYF; CDR3 DNA: TGTGCCAGCTCACCACACGAGGCTGGACAGGTCTTTGGCGAGCAGTACTTC
D gene: NA; clone size: NA; V gene: TRBV28; J gene: TRBJ1-5; CDR3 protein: CASTRVYNQPQHF; CDR3 DNA: TGTGCCAGCACACGGGTCTACAATCAGCCCCAGCATTTT
D gene: NA; clone size: few; V gene: TRBV2; J gene: TRBJ1-1; CDR3 protein: CATSTGRMNTEAFF; CDR3 DNA: TGTGCCACTTCAACGGGGCGCATGAACACTGAAGCTTTCTTT
D gene: TRBD2; clone size: NA; V gene: TRBV4-2; J gene: TRBJ2-3; CDR3 protein: CATRRGAETDTQYF; CDR3 DNA: TGTGCCACCCGGCGGGGGGCTGAAACAGATACGCAGTATTTT
D gene: TRBD2; clone size: NA; V gene: TRBV5-4; J gene: TRBJ2-2; CDR3 protein: CASSYGGSGVANTGELFF; CDR3 DNA: TGTGCCAGCAGCTATGGGGGTAGCGGGGTCGCGAACACCGGGGAGCTGTTTTTT
D gene: NA; clone size: NA; V gene: TRBV7-2; J gene: TRBJ1-3; CDR3 protein: CASSLGLNSYTIYF; CDR3 DNA: TGTGCCAGCAGCTTAGGCCTCAACTCATACACCATATATTTT
D gene: NA; clone size: NA; V gene: TRBV19; J gene: TRBJ1-5; CDR3 protein: CASSNNRDLTAQHF; CDR3 DNA: TGTGCCAGTAGTAATAACCGGGACTTGACAGCCCAGCATTTT
D gene: TRBD1; clone size: NA; V gene: TRBV2; J gene: TRBJ1-2; CDR3 protein: CASSVETGAYGYTF; CDR3 DNA: TGTGCCAGCAGTGTTGAGACAGGGGCCTATGGCTACACCTTC
D gene: TRBD1; clone size: once; V gene: TRBV7-9; J gene: TRBJ1-1; CDR3 protein: CASSPGQGGTEAFF; CDR3 DNA: TGTGCCAGCAGCCCTGGACAGGGGGGCACTGAAGCTTTCTTT
D gene: TRBD2; clone size: NA; V gene: TRBV3-1/TRBV3-2; J gene: TRBJ2-2; CDR3 protein: CASSLLAGGNTGELFF; CDR3 DNA: TGTGCCAGCAGCCTTCTAGCGGGGGGGAACACCGGGGAGCTGTTTTTT
D gene: NA; clone size: NA; V gene: TRBV3-1/TRBV3-2; J gene: TRBJ1-2; CDR3 protein: CASSQGGTGLGLGYTF; CDR3 DNA: TGTGCCAGCAGCCAAGGCGGGACGGGCCTCGGACTTGGCTACACCTTC
D gene: NA; clone size: NA; V gene: TRBV12-3/TRBV12-4; J gene: TRBJ2-3; CDR3 protein: CASTSPGAHTQYF; CDR3 DNA: TGTGCCAGCACCTCCCCGGGGGCACATACGCAGTATTTT
D gene: TRBD1; clone size: NA; V gene: TRBV29-1; J gene: TRBJ1-2; CDR3 protein: CSVGGGTAHYGYTF; CDR3 DNA: TGCAGCGTCGGGGGGGGGACAGCCCACTATGGCTACACCTTC
D gene: TRBD1; clone size: once; V gene: TRBV28; J gene: TRBJ1-2; CDR3 protein: CASSRGRTGDYGYTF; CDR3 DNA: TGTGCCAGCAGTAGAGGGAGGACAGGAGACTATGGCTACACCTTC
D gene: TRBD1; clone size: NA; V gene: TRBV6-5; J gene: TRBJ1-3; CDR3 protein: CASSDRAFSGNTIYF; CDR3 DNA: TGTGCCAGCAGCGACAGGGCCTTCTCTGGAAACACCATATATTTT
D gene: NA; clone size: once; V gene: TRBV9; J gene: TRBJ1-2; CDR3 protein: CASSVEPASGYGYTF; CDR3 DNA: TGTGCCAGCAGCGTAGAGCCAGCCTCAGGGTATGGCTACACCTTC
D gene: TRBD2; clone size: NA; V gene: TRBV2; J gene: TRBJ2-4; CDR3 protein: CASSEPTSGGAGTKNIQYF; CDR3 DNA: TGTGCCAGCAGTGAACCGACTAGCGGGGGGGCCGGAACCAAAAACATTCAGTACTTC
D gene: NA; clone size: NA; V gene: TRBV6-2/TRBV6-3; J gene: TRBJ1-5; CDR3 protein: CASSYPGRNQPQHF; CDR3 DNA: TGTGCCAGCAGTTACCCGGGCCGGAATCAGCCCCAGCATTTT
D gene: NA; clone size: NA; V gene: TRBV6-5; J gene: TRBJ2-7; CDR3 protein: CASRTGSSYEQYF; CDR3 DNA: TGTGCCAGCAGAACAGGGAGCTCCTACGAGCAGTACTTC
D gene: NA; clone size: few; V gene: TRBV24-1; J gene: TRBJ2-7; CDR3 protein: CATSESGSSYEQYF; CDR3 DNA: TGTGCCACCAGTGAATCAGGGTCCTCCTACGAGCAGTACTTC
D gene: NA; clone size: NA; V gene: TRBV10-3; J gene: TRBJ1-5; CDR3 protein: CAISSDRLNQPQHF; CDR3 DNA: TGTGCCATCAGTTCTGACAGGTTAAATCAGCCCCAGCATTTT
D gene: NA; clone size: NA; V gene: TRBV6-6; J gene: TRBJ1-2; CDR3 protein: CASSYHREGYTF; CDR3 DNA: TGTGCCAGCAGTTATCACCGCGAGGGCTACACCTTC
D gene: NA; clone size: NA; V gene: TRBV6-5; J gene: TRBJ1-2; CDR3 protein: CASSWDGGYGYTF; CDR3 DNA: TGTGCCAGCAGTTGGGACGGAGGCTATGGCTACACCTTC